Below are 14 T cell receptor beta chains sequenced from a single sample in a study of blood T cells in healthy people across ages. Next came a second PCR, run for roughly 6 to 11 cycles, which used a sample-barcoded 5' primer along with a J-beta primer mix. TCRdb analysed the 5' RACE reads with MiXCR anew, one entry per CDR3 protein. Among 900,000 to 950,000 distinct CDR3 sequences listed, almost 30% were seen once. These data also formed part of another study, on T cells of mothers and their children.

The specimen sequenced was blood. The receptor set was obtained from a woman aged 40 to 49 in good health.

This clonotype was found many times. V gene TRBV10-3 combines with J gene TRBJ1-2; unclear D gene. Per germline, CDR1 ENHRY and CDR2 SYGVKD. V lost 4 bases, J lost 0 bases, and 9 bases lay in between. The CDR3 runs 14 residues. CDR3 nucleotide sequence: TGTGCCATCAGTGTGGACGGACCTAACTATGGCTACACCTTC. It encodes CAISVDGPNYGYTF.

This sequence joins TRBV9 and TRBJ1-2, with TRBD1 as a possible D gene (5 bases). There are 13 residues in the CDR3. Trimming took off 1 base at V and 4 bases at J, with 8 bases between the two ends. Germline-derived CDR1 and CDR2 are SGDLS and YYNGEE. CDR3 DNA sequence: TGTGCCAGCAGCGTAAAACAGGCCTATGGCTACACCTTC. Its protein is CASSVKQAYGYTF.

This chain joins TRBV20-1 and TRBJ1-4; 7 nucleotides agree with TRBD1. V lost 3 bases to trimming and J lost 1 base; unmatched junction nucleotides: 8. The CDR3 is 16 residues long. Germline CDR1 DFQATT, CDR2 SNEGSKA (reference sequence). DNA for the CDR3: TGCAGTGCTAGCGTGGCAGGGGGAAGAACTAATGAAAAACTGTTTTTT. Its protein product is CSASVAGGRTNEKLFF.

Remarks on this clonotype: With a much larger clone just one base away, this may be a read error. The genes are TRBV7-2 and TRBJ2-7; the D is unclear. Trimming removed 4 bases at V and 2 bases at J, with 12 bases between. From germline, CDR1 is SGHTA and CDR2 FQGNSA. This CDR3 region has 14 residues. DNA for the CDR3: TGTGCCAGCAGCTGTAGTACGACCACCTACGAGCAGTACTTC. Encoded protein: CASSCSTTTYEQYF.

This clonotype appeared many times. CDR3 amino acids: CASSLGRTVSSYEQYF. The CDR3 nucleotides are TGTGCCAGCAGCTTAGGGAGGACAGTGAGCTCCTACGAGCAGTACTTC. The chain recombines TRBV7-2 with TRBJ2-7; perhaps TRBD1 as D (6 bases). Trimming removed 1 base at V and 0 bases at J, with 13 bases between. The germline V gene has CDR1 SGHTA and CDR2 FQGNSA. CDR3 size: 16 residues.

This clonotype was observed at least ten times. The rearrangement uses TRBV25-1 and TRBJ2-7, with D unresolved. The ends were cut back, 3 bases at V and 0 bases at J, with 12 bases in the middle. CDR3 length: 15 amino acids. CDR1 is MGHDK and CDR2 is SYGVNS in the germline V gene. CDR3 in amino acids: CASSEVSSNSYEQYF. The CDR3 coding sequence is TGTGCCAGCAGTGAGGTTAGCTCGAACTCCTACGAGCAGTACTTC.

For the CDR3, the DNA is TGTGCCAGCAGCCCACGGGCCCGAGGGAATGAGCAGTTCTTC. Protein product: CASSPRARGNEQFF. The chain employs TRBV7-9 and TRBJ2-1, with a tentative D call TRBD2 (5 bases). Trimming removed 5 bases from V and 7 bases from J, with 15 bases in between. The CDR3 totals 14 residues. The V gene's germline CDR1 is SEHNR and CDR2 FQNEAQ (reference sequence).

With respect to this clonotype: This sequence may be a read error, since a much larger clone differs from it by one base. V and J are TRBV5-4 and TRBJ2-7, with 10 bases aligning to TRBD1. CDR1 and CDR2 (germline): SGHNT, YYREEE (reference sequence). With V trimmed by 4 bases and J by 6 bases, 10 bases remained unmatched. The CDR3 consists of 15 residues. CDR3 bases: TGTGCCAGCAGCCCTTCCGGGACAGGGGACGGCGAGCAGTACTTC. Its protein product is CASSPSGTGDGEQYF.

This chain joins TRBV7-2 and TRBJ1-1, with unresolved D. Looked up from germline, CDR1 is SGHTA and CDR2 is FQGNSA. The CDR3 is made up of 13 amino acids. Between the trimmed V and J ends, which lost 5 bases and 4 bases, there was a span of 11 bases. For the CDR3, the DNA is TGTGCCAGCAGCCCCTACATGAGCACTGAAGCTTTCTTT. Its translation: CASSPYMSTEAFF.

There are many counts of this clonotype. The chain couples TRBV14 to TRBJ1-2, with 7 nucleotides matching TRBD1. Germline CDR1 SGHDN, CDR2 FVKESK. CDR3 length: 13 residues. V lost 5 bases, J lost 1 base, and 1 base stayed unmatched. The CDR3 is CASSDRVNYGYTF. The CDR3 nucleotides read TGTGCCAGCAGCGACAGGGTTAACTATGGCTACACCTTC.

The V call is TRBV20-1, the J call TRBJ1-4; D uncertain. Germline loops: CDR1 DFQATT, CDR2 SNEGSKA (reference sequence). The CDR3 sequence is 11 residues long. The V end lost 5 bases, the J end lost 4 bases, and 5 bases lay between the germline ends. In DNA form, the CDR3 reads TGCAGTGCTTCTGATAATGAAAAACTGTTTTTT. It is translated as CSASDNEKLFF.

This sequence joins TRBV2 and TRBJ2-1, with 8 bases aligning to TRBD1. V was pared by 10 bases and J by 8 bases, with 7 bases of the junction left unmatched. The CDR3 has 12 amino acids. CDR1 SNHLY and CDR2 FYNNEI come from the germline V gene. Here the CDR3 DNA reads TGTGCCATTACAGACAGGGGTCATGAGCAGTTCTTC. Translating gives CAITDRGHEQFF.

This clonotype has more than one count but fewer than ten. The chain employs TRBV3-1 and TRBJ2-3, with 9 bases identical to TRBD2. CDR1 is LGHDT and CDR2 is YNNKEL in the germline V gene (reference sequence). The CDR3 spans 16 residues. Losses at the gene ends were 0 bases for V and 0 bases for J; bases not matched to a gene: 1. DNA for the CDR3: TGTGCCAGCAGCCAAGATCTAGCGGGGAGCACAGATACGCAGTATTTT. Translating it yields CASSQDLAGSTDTQYF.

This clonotype was seen at least ten times. The rearrangement joins TRBV28 to TRBJ1-5; TRBD1 matches 8 bases. Trimming at V came to 6 bases and at J to 7 bases, leaving 8 bases not matched to a gene. The CDR3 consists of 14 residues. Germline CDR1 and CDR2: MDHEN and SYDVKM. CDR3 loop: CASSLDRARQPQHF. The DNA for the CDR3 is TGTGCCAGCAGCCTGGACAGGGCCAGGCAGCCCCAGCATTTT.